These 12 T cell receptor beta chains share one sample of origin, sequenced in a study of graft-versus-host responses after intestinal transplantation. These receptors have no known antigen. Repertoires were generated with immunoSEQ multiplex PCR, while TCRdb's copy carries only in-frame clones and drops some. The sample lists more than 95,000 clones, 90% occurring once. This specimen consisted of unstimulated CD4+ T cells sorted from spleen or lymph node cells, obtained before intestinal transplant. Receptor source: a human donor who received an intestinal transplant.

The CDR3 nucleotides read TGCGCCAGCAGCCCCCGCGGGGTTATGGAGACCCAGTACTTC. This encodes CASSPRGVMETQYF. V gene TRBV4-1 combines with J gene TRBJ2-5, with D possibly being TRBD2 (6 bases). Germline loops: CDR1 MGHRA, CDR2 YSYEKL. This CDR3 spans 14 amino acids. Trimming pared 4 bases from V and 5 bases from J, leaving 14 bases between.

The V and J genes are TRBV28 and TRBJ1-4, with D perhaps TRBD1 (6 bases). V lost 8 bases and J lost 8, with 21 bases in between. There are 15 residues in the CDR3. Germline CDR1 and CDR2: MDHEN and SYDVKM. The CDR3 nucleotides read TGTGCCAGCGGACGACAGGACCGCAGAGGGGAAAAACTGTTTTTT. It codes for CASGRQDRRGEKLFF.

V usage is TRBV7-2 and J usage is TRBJ1-5, with TRBD1 matching 8 bases. There are 14 residues in the CDR3. J lost 6 bases, V lost 6 bases, and 7 bases had no gene match. CDR1 and CDR2 (germline): SGHTA, FQGNSA. The CDR3 loop is CASSRGQGVQPQHF. CDR3 nucleotide sequence: TGTGCCAGCAGTCGAGGACAGGGAGTTCAGCCCCAGCATTTT.

This chain uses TRBV4-1 with TRBJ1-5; TRBD1 might be the D (6 bases). Germline assignment: CDR1 MGHRA and CDR2 YSYEKL. This CDR3 has 17 residues. V was pared by 0 bases and J by 0 bases, with 12 bases between. DNA of the CDR3: TGCGCCAGCAGCCAAGACGGGACACCGTATAGCAATCAGCCCCAGCATTTT. Protein product: CASSQDGTPYSNQPQHF.

DNA of the CDR3: TGTGCCAGCAGCCTAGACAGGGAGCGGACAGATACGCAGTATTTT. Protein: CASSLDRERTDTQYF. This sequence joins TRBV7-2 and TRBJ2-3; 7 nucleotides match TRBD1. The CDR3 sequence is 15 residues long. Germline V gives CDR1 SGHTA, CDR2 FQGNSA. The ends lost 5 bases at V and 3 bases at J; junction bases unmatched: 8.

This chain links TRBV27 with TRBJ2-1, with D maybe TRBD2 (5 bases). Germline values: CDR1 MNHEY, CDR2 SMNVEV (reference sequence). Between the trimmed V and J ends, which lost 5 bases and 0 bases, there was a span of 8 bases. The CDR3 is 14 residues long. CDR3 sequence (DNA): TGTGCCAGCAGTCTGGGGAGCTCCTACAATGAGCAGTTCTTC. Residues: CASSLGSSYNEQFF.

The chain joins TRBV9 to TRBJ2-5; the match to TRBD2 covers 8 bases. The V and J ends lost 0 bases and 5 bases, in that order; junction bases with no gene match: 6. From germline, CDR1 is SGDLS and CDR2 YYNGEE. The CDR3 is made up of 15 amino acids. This CDR3 is CASSVGGGRIETQYF. CDR3 bases: TGTGCCAGCAGCGTAGGAGGCGGGAGGATTGAGACCCAGTACTTC. Drawing the rest from reference TRBV9 and TRBJ2-5, the complete variable domain is DSGVTQTPKHLITATGQRVTLRCSPRSGDLSVYWYQQSLDQGLQFLIQYYNGEERAKGNILERFSAQQFPDLHSELNLSSLELGDSALYFCASSVGGGRIETQYFGPGTRLLVL.

This clone was counted a single time. The chain employs TRBV18 and TRBJ1-5; D remains unclear. The V gene lost 6 bases and the J gene lost 2 bases, with 14 bases spanning the gap. The CDR3 sequence is 15 residues long. CDR1 and CDR2 (germline): KGHSH, LQKENI. The CDR3 protein is CASSPRESGNQPQHF. As DNA, the CDR3 is TGTGCCAGCTCGCCAAGGGAGAGCGGCAATCAGCCCCAGCATTTT.

CDR3 DNA: TGTGCCAGCAGCTTAGGGACAGGCGAATATGGCTACACCTTC. As protein: CASSLGTGEYGYTF. The chain has TRBV7-2 and TRBJ1-2; 7 bases line up with TRBD1. The J segment lost 5 bases and the V segment lost 1 base, leaving 4 bases of the junction unmatched. Germline lookup yields CDR1 SGHTA and CDR2 FQGNSA. This CDR3 is 14 amino acids long.

The J gene is TRBJ1-2, the V gene TRBV6-5; D not resolved. The CDR3 is made up of 15 amino acids. The V and J ends lost 2 bases and 3 bases respectively, with 13 bases between them. CDR1 and CDR2 from the germline V gene are MNHEY and SVGAGI. The CDR3 protein is CASSYAEDGYYGYTF. CDR3 coding DNA: TGTGCCAGCAGTTACGCCGAAGACGGGTACTATGGCTACACCTTC.

This sequence joins TRBV10-2 and TRBJ2-3; 15 bases fit TRBD2. Germline V gene data show CDR1 as WSHSY and CDR2 as SAAADI. J was trimmed by 3 bases and V by 2 bases; bases with no gene match: 3. The CDR3 has 17 amino acids. The CDR3 sequence is CASSERGLAGGTDTQYF. The CDR3 nucleotides are TGCGCCAGCAGTGAGCGCGGACTAGCGGGAGGGACAGATACGCAGTATTTT.

The gene calls are TRBV5-1 and TRBJ1-4; D gene unclear. V was pared by 2 bases and J by 4 bases, with 9 bases between. The CDR3 length is 14 residues. Germline V gives CDR1 SGHRS, CDR2 YFSETQ. The CDR3 is CASSLTAVNEKLFF. In nucleotides, the CDR3 is TGCGCCAGCAGCTTAACAGCTGTTAATGAAAAACTGTTTTTT.